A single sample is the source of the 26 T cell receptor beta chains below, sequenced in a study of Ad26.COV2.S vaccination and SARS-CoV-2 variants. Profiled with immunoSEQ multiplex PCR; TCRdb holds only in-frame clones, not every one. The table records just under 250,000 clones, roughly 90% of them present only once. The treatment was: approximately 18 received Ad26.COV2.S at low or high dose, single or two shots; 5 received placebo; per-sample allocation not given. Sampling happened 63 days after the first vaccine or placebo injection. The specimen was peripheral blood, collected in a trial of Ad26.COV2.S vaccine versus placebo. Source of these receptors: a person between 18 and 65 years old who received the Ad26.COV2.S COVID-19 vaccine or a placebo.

CDR3 amino acids: CASSPNRGDEQYF. The CDR3 bases are TGTGCCAGCAGCCCAAACAGGGGGGACGAGCAGTACTTC. The chain combines TRBV21-1 with TRBJ2-7; TRBD1 was called by the table and not checked on the DNA. TRBV21-1 is marked as a pseudogene. The CDR3 loop spans 13 amino acids.

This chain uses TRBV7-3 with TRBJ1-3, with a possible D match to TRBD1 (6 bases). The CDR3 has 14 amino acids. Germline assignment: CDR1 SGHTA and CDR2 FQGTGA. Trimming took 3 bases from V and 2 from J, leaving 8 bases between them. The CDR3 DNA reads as TGTGCCAGCAGCTTGGGGGGCGCTGGAAACACCATATATTTT. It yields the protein CASSLGGAGNTIYF. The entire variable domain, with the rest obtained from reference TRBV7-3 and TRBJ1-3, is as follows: GAGVSQTPSNKVTEKGKYVELRCDPISGHTALYWYRQSLGQGPEFLIYFQGTGAADDSGLPNDRFFAVRPEGSVSTLKIQRTERGDSAVYLCASSLGGAGNTIYFGEGSWLTVV.

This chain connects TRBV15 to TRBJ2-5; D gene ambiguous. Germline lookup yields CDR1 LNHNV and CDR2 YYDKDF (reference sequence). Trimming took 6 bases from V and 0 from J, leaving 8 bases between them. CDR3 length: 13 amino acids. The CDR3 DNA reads TGTGCCACCAGTCTCCGGTACCAAGAGACCCAGTACTTC. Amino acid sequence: CATSLRYQETQYF. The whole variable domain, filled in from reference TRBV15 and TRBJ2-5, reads DAMVIQNPRYQVTQFGKPVTLSCSQTLNHNVMYWYQQKSSQAPKLLFHYYDKDFNNEADTPDNFQSRRPNTSFCFLDIRSPGLGDTAMYLCATSLRYQETQYFGPGTRLLVL.

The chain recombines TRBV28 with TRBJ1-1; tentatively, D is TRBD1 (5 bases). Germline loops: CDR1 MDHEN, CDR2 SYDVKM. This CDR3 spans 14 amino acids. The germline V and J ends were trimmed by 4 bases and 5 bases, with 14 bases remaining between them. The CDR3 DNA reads TGTGCCAGCAGTTGGAACAGGCGGGTGACTGAAGCTTTCTTT. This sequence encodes CASSWNRRVTEAFF. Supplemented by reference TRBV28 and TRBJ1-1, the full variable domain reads DVKVTQSSRYLVKRTGEKVFLECVQDMDHENMFWYRQDPGLGLRLIYFSYDVKMKEKGDIPEGYSVSREKKERFSLILESASTNQTSMYLCASSWNRRVTEAFFGQGTRLTVV.

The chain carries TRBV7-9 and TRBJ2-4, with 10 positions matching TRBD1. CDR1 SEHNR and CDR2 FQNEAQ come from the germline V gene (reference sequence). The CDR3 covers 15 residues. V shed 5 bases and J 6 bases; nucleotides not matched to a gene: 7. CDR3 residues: CASSPTGQGGNIQYF. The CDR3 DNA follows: TGTGCCAGCAGCCCAACCGGACAGGGGGGAAACATTCAGTACTTC.

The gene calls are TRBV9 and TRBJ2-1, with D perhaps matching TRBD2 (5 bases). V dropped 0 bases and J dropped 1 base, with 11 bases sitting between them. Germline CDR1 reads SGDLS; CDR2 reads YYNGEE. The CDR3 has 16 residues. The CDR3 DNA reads TGTGCCAGCAGCGTAGCTGAGATAGCGTCCTACAATGAGCAGTTCTTC. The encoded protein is CASSVAEIASYNEQFF.

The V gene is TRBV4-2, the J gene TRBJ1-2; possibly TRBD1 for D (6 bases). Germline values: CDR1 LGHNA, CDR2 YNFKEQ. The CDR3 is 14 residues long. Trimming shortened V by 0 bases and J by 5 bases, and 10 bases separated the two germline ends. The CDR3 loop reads CASSQEGGQYGYTF. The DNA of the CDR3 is TGTGCCAGCAGCCAAGAGGGGGGCCAGTATGGCTACACCTTC.

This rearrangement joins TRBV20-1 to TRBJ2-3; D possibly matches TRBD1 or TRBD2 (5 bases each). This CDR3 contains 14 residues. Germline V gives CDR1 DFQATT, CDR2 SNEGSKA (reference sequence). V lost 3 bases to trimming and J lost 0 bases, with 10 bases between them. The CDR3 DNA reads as TGCAGTGCTAGTGAGGGGATTAGCACAGATACGCAGTATTTT. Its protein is CSASEGISTDTQYF.

The CDR3 loop is CASSQDRGYQPQHF. CDR3 DNA: TGCGCCAGCAGCCAAGATCGAGGTTACCAGCCCCAGCATTTT. The chain couples TRBV4-3 to TRBJ1-5; no reliable D call. The CDR3 is 14 amino acids. Trimming pared 0 bases from V and 7 bases from J, leaving 10 bases between. The germline V gene encodes CDR1 LGHNA and CDR2 YSLEER.

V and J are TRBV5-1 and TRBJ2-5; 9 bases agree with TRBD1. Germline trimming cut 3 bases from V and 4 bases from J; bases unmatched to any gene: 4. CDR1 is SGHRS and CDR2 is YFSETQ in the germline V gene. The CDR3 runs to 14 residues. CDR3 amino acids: CASSWDRVGETQYF. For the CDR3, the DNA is TGCGCCAGCAGCTGGGACAGGGTAGGAGAGACCCAGTACTTC.

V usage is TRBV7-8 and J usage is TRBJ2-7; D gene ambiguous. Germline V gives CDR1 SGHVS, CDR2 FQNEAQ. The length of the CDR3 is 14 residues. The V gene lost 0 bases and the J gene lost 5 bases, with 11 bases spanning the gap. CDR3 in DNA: TGTGCCAGCAGCTTAGCGCTAAGGGTCCACGAGCAGTACTTC. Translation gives CASSLALRVHEQYF. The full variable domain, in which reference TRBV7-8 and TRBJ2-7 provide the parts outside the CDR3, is GAGVSQSPRYKVAKRGQDVALRCDPISGHVSLFWYQQALGQGPEFLTYFQNEAQLDKSGLPSDRFFAERPEGSVSTLKIQRTQQEDSAVYLCASSLALRVHEQYFGPGTRLTVT.

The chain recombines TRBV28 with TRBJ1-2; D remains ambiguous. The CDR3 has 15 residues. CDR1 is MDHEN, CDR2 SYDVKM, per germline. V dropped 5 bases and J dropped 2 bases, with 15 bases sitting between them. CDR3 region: CASSPTIGSNYGYTF. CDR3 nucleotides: TGTGCCAGCAGTCCCACAATAGGGTCGAACTATGGCTACACCTTC.

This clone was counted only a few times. The CDR3 DNA sequence: TGTGCCAGCAGCTTAATAGGGGACAATGAGCAGTTCTTC. This translates into CASSLIGDNEQFF. The J gene is TRBJ2-1, the V gene TRBV7-2; weak D call: TRBD1 (5 bases). Germline CDR1 and CDR2: SGHTA and FQGNSA. The length of the CDR3 is 13 residues. Trimming removed 2 bases from V and 5 bases from J, with 7 bases in between.

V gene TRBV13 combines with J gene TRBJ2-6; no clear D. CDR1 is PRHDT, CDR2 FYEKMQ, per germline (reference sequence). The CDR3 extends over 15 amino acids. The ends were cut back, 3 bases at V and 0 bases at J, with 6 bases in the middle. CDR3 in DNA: TGTGCCAGCAGCTTGAGGACCTCTGGGGCCAACGTCCTGACTTTC. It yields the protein CASSLRTSGANVLTF.

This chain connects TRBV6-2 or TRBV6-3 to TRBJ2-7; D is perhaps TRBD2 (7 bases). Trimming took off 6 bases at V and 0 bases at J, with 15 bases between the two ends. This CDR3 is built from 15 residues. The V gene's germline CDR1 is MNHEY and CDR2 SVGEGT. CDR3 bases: TGTGCCAGCAGCCTTATCGCGGGGGCCTCCTACGAGCAGTACTTC. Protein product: CASSLIAGASYEQYF.

The CDR3 DNA follows: TGTGCCAGCAGCTCCGGACAGGGGGTATACGAGCAGTACTTC. Amino acid sequence: CASSSGQGVYEQYF. The V call is TRBV7-2, the J call TRBJ2-7; 10 positions agree with TRBD1. The germline V gene encodes CDR1 SGHTA and CDR2 FQGNSA. The CDR3 runs 14 residues. V shed 4 bases and J 4 bases; nucleotides not matched to a gene: 4. Combining the CDR3 with reference TRBV7-2 and TRBJ2-7 gives the whole variable domain GAGVSQSPSNKVTEKGKDVELRCDPISGHTALYWYRQSLGQGLEFLIYFQGNSAPDKSGLPSDRFSAERTGGSVSTLTIQRTQQEDSAVYLCASSSGQGVYEQYFGPGTRLTVT.

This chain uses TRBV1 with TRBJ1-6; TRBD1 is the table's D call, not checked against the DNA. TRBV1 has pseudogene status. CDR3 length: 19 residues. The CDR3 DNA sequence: TGCACCAGCAGCCAAGATGGGGACAGGTACAATCGCTCCTTTTCACCCCTCCACTTT. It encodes CTSSQDGDRYNRSFSPLHF.

The CDR3 DNA reads TGTGCCAGCAGCCCTCAGGGACCTGAAGCTTTCTTT. Translating it yields CASSPQGPEAFF. The gene calls are TRBV28 and TRBJ1-1; TRBD1 is a possible D gene (5 bases). The germline CDR1 and CDR2 sequences are MDHEN and SYDVKM. Trimming took 6 bases from V and 6 from J, leaving 11 bases between them. CDR3 size: 12 residues.

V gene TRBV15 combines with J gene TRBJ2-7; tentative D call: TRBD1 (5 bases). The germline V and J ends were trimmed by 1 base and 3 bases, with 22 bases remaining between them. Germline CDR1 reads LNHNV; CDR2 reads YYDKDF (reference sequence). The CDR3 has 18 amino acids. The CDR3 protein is CATSRAQAPKRARYEQYF. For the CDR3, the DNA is TGTGCCACCAGCAGAGCACAGGCCCCCAAGCGAGCCCGCTACGAGCAGTACTTC.

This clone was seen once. For the CDR3, the DNA is TGTGCCACCAGTGATCGGAACACCTATGGCTACACCTTC. This codes for CATSDRNTYGYTF. The chain recombines TRBV24-1 with TRBJ1-2; the D is unclear. Germline values: CDR1 KGHDR, CDR2 SFDVKD. V was shortened by 3 bases and J by 4 bases, with 8 bases between the two germline ends. CDR3 length: 13 amino acids.

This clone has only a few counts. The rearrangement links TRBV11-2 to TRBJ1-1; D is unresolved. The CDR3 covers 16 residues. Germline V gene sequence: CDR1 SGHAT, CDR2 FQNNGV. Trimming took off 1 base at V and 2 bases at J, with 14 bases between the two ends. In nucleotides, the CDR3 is TGTGCCAGCAGCTTAGGAGCGACATTCTCCAACACTGAAGCTTTCTTT. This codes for CASSLGATFSNTEAFF.

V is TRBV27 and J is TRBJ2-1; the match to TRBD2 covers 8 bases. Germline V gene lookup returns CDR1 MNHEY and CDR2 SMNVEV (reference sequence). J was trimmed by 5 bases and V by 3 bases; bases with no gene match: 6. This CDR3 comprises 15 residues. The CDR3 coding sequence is TGTGCCAGCAGTTTTTTGGCGGGAGGTGACAATGAGCAGTTCTTC. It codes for CASSFLAGGDNEQFF.

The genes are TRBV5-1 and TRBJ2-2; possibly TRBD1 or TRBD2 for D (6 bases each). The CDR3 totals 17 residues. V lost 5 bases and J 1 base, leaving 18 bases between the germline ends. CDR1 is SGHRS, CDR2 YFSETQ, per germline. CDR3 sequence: CASSWDKRRGNTGELFF. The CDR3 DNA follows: TGCGCCAGCAGTTGGGACAAAAGGAGGGGGAACACCGGGGAGCTGTTTTTT.

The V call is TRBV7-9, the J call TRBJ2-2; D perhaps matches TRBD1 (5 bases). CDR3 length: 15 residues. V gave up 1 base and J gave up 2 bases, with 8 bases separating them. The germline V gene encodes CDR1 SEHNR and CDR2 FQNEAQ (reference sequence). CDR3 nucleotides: TGTGCCAGCAGCTTAGGGCGGACAAACACCGGGGAGCTGTTTTTT. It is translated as CASSLGRTNTGELFF.

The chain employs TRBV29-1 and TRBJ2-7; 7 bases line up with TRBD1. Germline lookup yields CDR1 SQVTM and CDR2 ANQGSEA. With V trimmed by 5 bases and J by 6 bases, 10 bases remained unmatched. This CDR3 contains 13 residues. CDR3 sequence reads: CSVQTQGVGEQYF. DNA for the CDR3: TGCAGCGTTCAAACCCAGGGGGTGGGCGAGCAGTACTTC.

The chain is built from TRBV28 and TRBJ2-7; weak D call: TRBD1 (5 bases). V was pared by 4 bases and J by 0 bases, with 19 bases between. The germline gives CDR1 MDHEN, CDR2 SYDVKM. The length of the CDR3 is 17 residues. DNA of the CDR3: TGTGCCAGCAGTTGGAAGGTGGACACCTTGAGCTCCTACGAGCAGTACTTC. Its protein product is CASSWKVDTLSSYEQYF.